This T cell receptor (beta chain) was captured in a study of blood T cells in healthy people across ages. Then a second PCR, running roughly 7 to 11 cycles, was carried out with a sample-barcoded 5' primer and a J-beta primer mix. Each TCR beta cDNA got a 12-nucleotide random molecular identifier. MiXCR, run by TCRdb on the 5' RACE reads, gives a single entry per CDR3 protein. Here the sample spans about 570,000 distinct CDR3 sequences, 27% being singletons. There are 13 residues in the CDR3. The junction had 1 base not matched to a gene; V was cut back by 6 bases and J by 4 bases. CDR1 and CDR2 (germline): ENHRY, SYGVKD.

The chain joins TRBV10-3 to TRBJ1-5; 9 bases align to TRBD1. The sequence was collected from a woman between 70 and 85 years old in good health. Material: blood. DNA of the CDR3: TGTGCCATCAGCGGACAGGGGAATCAGCCCCAGCATTTT. This gives the protein CAISGQGNQPQHF.